The 15 T cell receptor beta chains given below trace back to one sample, sequenced in a study of OX40 agonist ivuxolimab in advanced cancers. Assay used: immunoSEQ multiplex PCR; TCRdb lists only in-frame clones, some missing. This table holds 15,000 to 20,000 clones, 79% found once. The sample consisted of CD4+ or CD8+ T cells sorted from blood, taken in a trial of the OX40 agonist ivuxolimab. The receptors were sampled from an adult with an advanced solid tumor such as melanoma, head and neck, liver or kidney cancer.

This clone has a single count. This chain joins TRBV6-1 and TRBJ2-5, with TRBD1 matching 7 bases. The assigned J gene may be wrong: the sequence end matches TRBJ2-7 better. Germline values: CDR1 MNHNS, CDR2 SASEGT. The CDR3 extends over 12 amino acids. CDR3 nucleotides: TGTGCCAGCAGTGGGGACAGCTACGAGCAGTACTTC. Its protein product is CASSGDSYEQYF.

This chain uses TRBV7-9 with TRBJ1-2; a possible D gene is TRBD1 (6 bases). CDR1 is SEHNR and CDR2 is FQNEAQ in the germline V gene (reference sequence). The V and J ends lost 4 bases and 10 bases respectively, with 28 bases between them. This CDR3 contains 17 residues. CDR3 bases: TGTGCCAGCAGCTCAACCTACTACAGGGACTCAAGTTTCTACTACACCTTC. This translates into CASSSTYYRDSSFYYTF.

This clone was detected only a few times. This chain links TRBV7-2 with TRBJ1-1; no reliable D call. The germline CDR1 and CDR2 sequences are SGHTA and FQGNSA. V was pared by 2 bases and J by 2 bases, with 6 bases between. The CDR3 extends over 13 amino acids. CDR3 DNA sequence: TGTGCCAGCAGCTTATGGGCCAACACTGAAGCTTTCTTT. It is translated as CASSLWANTEAFF.

This clone occurred a few times. The rearrangement uses TRBV27 and TRBJ1-2; a possible D gene is TRBD1 (5 bases). Trimming stripped 8 bases from V and 8 bases from J, with 18 bases between. The CDR3 is 13 residues long. Germline CDR1 reads MNHEY; CDR2 reads SMNVEV (reference sequence). CDR3 region: CASSITGREGYTF. The CDR3, as DNA: TGTGCCAGCTCCATTACGGGGCGAGAAGGCTACACCTTC.

V usage is TRBV5-4 and J usage is TRBJ2-1; D is unresolved. Germline V gene sequence: CDR1 SGHNT, CDR2 YYREEE (reference sequence). V dropped 1 base and J dropped 6 bases, with 5 bases sitting between them. There are 12 residues in the CDR3. In DNA form, the CDR3 reads TGTGCCAGCAGCTTGAGGGTCAATGAGCAGTTCTTC. Translated, it gives CASSLRVNEQFF.

The rearrangement uses TRBV7-2 and TRBJ1-6; no definite D call. V was pared by 1 base and J by 5 bases, with 9 bases between. This CDR3 contains 15 residues. Germline assignment: CDR1 SGHTA and CDR2 FQGNSA. CDR3 coding DNA: TGTGCCAGCAGCTTAGTGATGACGGATAATTCACCCCTCCACTTT. Protein: CASSLVMTDNSPLHF.

This clone was seen just once. The chain uses TRBV27 and TRBJ1-1; D not certain. There are 13 residues in the CDR3. The germline V and J ends were trimmed by 2 bases and 3 bases, with 7 bases remaining between them. The germline CDR1 and CDR2 sequences are MNHEY and SMNVEV (reference sequence). The CDR3 protein is CASSLMRHTEAFF. CDR3 bases: TGTGCCAGCAGTTTAATGCGGCACACTGAAGCTTTCTTT.

There are many counts of this clone. CDR3 coding DNA: TGCAGCGTTGGGGTGGGTTACGAGCAGTACTTC. It is translated as CSVGVGYEQYF. The chain joins TRBV29-1 to TRBJ2-7; D gene unclear. In germline, CDR1 is SQVTM, CDR2 ANQGSEA. The CDR3 contains 11 residues. V lost 4 bases and J 4 bases, leaving 8 bases between the germline ends.

This clone was seen only once. The chain links TRBV30 to TRBJ1-3; D is unclear. The ends were cut back, 1 base at V and 0 bases at J, with 13 bases in the middle. The CDR3 is made up of 16 amino acids. Germline V CDR1 and CDR2: GTSNPN, SVGIG (reference sequence). The CDR3 nucleotides are TGTGCCTGGAGTGCGACCTCAATTTTCTCTGGAAACACCATATATTTT. It yields the protein CAWSATSIFSGNTIYF.

V and J are TRBV27 and TRBJ2-7; possibly TRBD1 or TRBD2 for D (5 bases each). Trimming shortened V by 10 bases and J by 1 base, and 8 bases separated the two germline ends. Germline lookup yields CDR1 MNHEY and CDR2 SMNVEV (reference sequence). The CDR3 totals 11 residues. The CDR3 is CATRESYEQYF. CDR3 DNA: TGTGCCACCAGGGAGTCCTACGAGCAGTACTTC.

J is TRBJ1-2 and V is TRBV2, with no clear D. The CDR3 spans 12 residues. V lost 6 bases to trimming and J lost 8 bases, with 13 bases between them. The V gene's germline CDR1 is SNHLY and CDR2 FYNNEI. CDR3: CASRFIEEGYTF. DNA for the CDR3: TGTGCCAGCAGATTCATCGAAGAAGGCTACACCTTC.

As to this clone: The junction does not match germline at one end; this may be a read error. The CDR3 spells CARSGPQRGAHNEQFF. The CDR3 DNA reads as TGTGCCAGAAGTGGCCCCCAGCGGGGGGCCCACAATGAGCAGTTCTTC. The gene calls are TRBV2 and TRBJ2-1; 9 bases are a match to TRBD2. In germline, CDR1 is SNHLY, CDR2 FYNNEI. The CDR3 loop spans 16 amino acids.

The rearrangement joins TRBV7-6 to TRBJ2-1; TRBD2 might be the D (5 bases). This CDR3 contains 13 residues. In germline, CDR1 is SGHVS, CDR2 FNYEAQ. Trimming left V 5 bases short and J 0 bases short, with 5 bases between. The chain's CDR3 is CASSGSSYNEQFF. The CDR3 DNA reads as TGTGCCAGCAGCGGGAGCTCCTACAATGAGCAGTTCTTC.

The chain employs TRBV7-9 and TRBJ2-7; D might be TRBD1 (5 bases). V lost 2 bases to trimming and J lost 1 base, with 18 bases between them. In germline, CDR1 is SEHNR, CDR2 FQNEAQ (reference sequence). This CDR3 region has 17 residues. The CDR3 reads CASSLTWRPQGSYEQYF. CDR3 nucleotide sequence: TGTGCCAGCAGCTTAACTTGGCGGCCTCAGGGATCCTACGAGCAGTACTTC.

The V gene is TRBV7-3, the J gene TRBJ2-3; D might be TRBD1 (6 bases). The V gene's germline CDR1 is SGHTA and CDR2 FQGTGA. This CDR3 is 15 amino acids long. Trimming cost V 1 base and J 6 bases, with 14 bases left between them. CDR3: CASSLMAGVMDTQYF. DNA of the CDR3: TGTGCCAGCAGCTTAATGGCAGGGGTAATGGATACGCAGTATTTT.